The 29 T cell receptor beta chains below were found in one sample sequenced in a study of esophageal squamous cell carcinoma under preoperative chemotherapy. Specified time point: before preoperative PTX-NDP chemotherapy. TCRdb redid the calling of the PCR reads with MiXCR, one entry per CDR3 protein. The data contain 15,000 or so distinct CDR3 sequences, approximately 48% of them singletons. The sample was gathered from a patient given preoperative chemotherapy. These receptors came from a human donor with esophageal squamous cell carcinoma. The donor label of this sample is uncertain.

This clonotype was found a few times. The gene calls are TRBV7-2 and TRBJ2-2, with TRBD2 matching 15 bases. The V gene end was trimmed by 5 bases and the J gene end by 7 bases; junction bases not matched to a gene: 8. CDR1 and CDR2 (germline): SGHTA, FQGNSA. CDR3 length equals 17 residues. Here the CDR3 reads CASSPWTSGRGVGELFF. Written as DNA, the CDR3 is TGTGCCAGCAGCCCCTGGACTAGCGGGAGGGGGGTCGGGGAGCTGTTTTTT.

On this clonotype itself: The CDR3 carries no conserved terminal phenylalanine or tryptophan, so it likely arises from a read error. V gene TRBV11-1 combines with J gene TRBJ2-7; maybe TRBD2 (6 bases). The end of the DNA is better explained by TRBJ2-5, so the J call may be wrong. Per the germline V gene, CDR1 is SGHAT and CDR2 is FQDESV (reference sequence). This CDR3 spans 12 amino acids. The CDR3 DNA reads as TGTGCCAGCAGCTTAGTGGGGGGGACCCAGTACTGC. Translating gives CASSLVGGTQYC.

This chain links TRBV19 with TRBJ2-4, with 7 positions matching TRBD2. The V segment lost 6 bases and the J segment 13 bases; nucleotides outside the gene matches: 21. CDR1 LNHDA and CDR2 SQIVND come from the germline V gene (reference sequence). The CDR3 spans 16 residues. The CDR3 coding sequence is TGTGCCAGTAGCCACACTAGCGTCGATAGGGCCCATGAGCAGTACTTC. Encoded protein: CASSHTSVDRAHEQYF.

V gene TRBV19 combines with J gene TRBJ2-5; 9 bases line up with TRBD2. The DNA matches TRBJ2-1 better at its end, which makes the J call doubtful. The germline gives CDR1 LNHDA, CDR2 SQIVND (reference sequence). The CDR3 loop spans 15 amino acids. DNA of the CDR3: TGTGCCAGTAGTATCTTTAGCGGGAGCTCCTACGAGCAGTTCTTC. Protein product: CASSIFSGSSYEQFF.

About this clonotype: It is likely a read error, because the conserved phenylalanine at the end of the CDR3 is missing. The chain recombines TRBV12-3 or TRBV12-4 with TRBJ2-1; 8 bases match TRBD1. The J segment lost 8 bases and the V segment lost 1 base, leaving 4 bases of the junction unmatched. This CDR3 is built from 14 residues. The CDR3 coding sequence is TGTGCCAGCAGTTTAGACAGGGGGGTCTATGAGCAGTTCCCC. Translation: CASSLDRGVYEQFP.

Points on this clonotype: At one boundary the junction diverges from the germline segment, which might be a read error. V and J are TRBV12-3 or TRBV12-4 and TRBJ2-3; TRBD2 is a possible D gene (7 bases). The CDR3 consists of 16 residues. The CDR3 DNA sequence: TGTGCCAGCAGGGTACACGGGGGGCGTAGCACAGATACGCAGTACTTT. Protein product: CASRVHGGRSTDTQYF.

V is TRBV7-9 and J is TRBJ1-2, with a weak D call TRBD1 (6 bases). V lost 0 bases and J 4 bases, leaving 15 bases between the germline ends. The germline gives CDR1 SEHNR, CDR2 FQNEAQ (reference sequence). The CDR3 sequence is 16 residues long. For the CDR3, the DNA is TGTGCCAGCAGCTTAGCGGCTGGGGGCGGCTTCTATGGCTACACCTTC. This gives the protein CASSLAAGGGFYGYTF.

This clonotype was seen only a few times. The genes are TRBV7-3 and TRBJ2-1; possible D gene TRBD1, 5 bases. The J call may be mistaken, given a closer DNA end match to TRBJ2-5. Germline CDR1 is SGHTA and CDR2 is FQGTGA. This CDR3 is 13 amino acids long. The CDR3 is CASSFQGQETQYF. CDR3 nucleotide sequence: TGTGCCAGCAGCTTTCAGGGTCAAGAGACCCAGTACTTC.

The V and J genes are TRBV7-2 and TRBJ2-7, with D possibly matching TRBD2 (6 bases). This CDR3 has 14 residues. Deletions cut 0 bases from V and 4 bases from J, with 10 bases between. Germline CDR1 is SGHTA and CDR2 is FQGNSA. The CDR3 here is CASSLAAGGYEQYF. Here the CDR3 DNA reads TGTGCCAGCAGCTTAGCGGCCGGGGGATACGAGCAGTACTTC. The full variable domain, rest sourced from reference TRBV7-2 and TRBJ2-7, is GAGVSQSPSNKVTEKGKDVELRCDPISGHTALYWYRQSLGQGLEFLIYFQGNSAPDKSGLPSDRFSAERTGGSVSTLTIQRTQQEDSAVYLCASSLAAGGYEQYFGPGTRLTVT.

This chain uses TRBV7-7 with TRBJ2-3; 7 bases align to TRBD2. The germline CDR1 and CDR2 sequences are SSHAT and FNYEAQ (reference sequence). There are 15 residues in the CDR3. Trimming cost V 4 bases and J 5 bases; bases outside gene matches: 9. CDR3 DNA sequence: TGTGCCAGCAGCTCCGACACTAGCGCGGAAGATACGCAGTATTTT. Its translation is CASSSDTSAEDTQYF.

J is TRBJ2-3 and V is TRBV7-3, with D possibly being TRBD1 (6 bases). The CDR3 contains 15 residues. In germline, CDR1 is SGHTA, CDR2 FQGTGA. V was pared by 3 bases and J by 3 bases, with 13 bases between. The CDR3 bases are TGTGCCAGCAGCTTCTCTGGACAGAGGACAGATACGCAGTATTTT. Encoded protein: CASSFSGQRTDTQYF. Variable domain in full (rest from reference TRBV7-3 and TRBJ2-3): GAGVSQTPSNKVTEKGKYVELRCDPISGHTALYWYRQSLGQGPEFLIYFQGTGAADDSGLPNDRFFAVRPEGSVSTLKIQRTERGDSAVYLCASSFSGQRTDTQYFGPGTRLTVL.

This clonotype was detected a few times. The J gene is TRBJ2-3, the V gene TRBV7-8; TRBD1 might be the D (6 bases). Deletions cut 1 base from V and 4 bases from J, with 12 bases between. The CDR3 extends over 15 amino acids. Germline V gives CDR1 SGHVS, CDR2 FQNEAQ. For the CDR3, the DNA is TGTGCCAGCAGCTTAGATGACAGGTGGGCAGATACGCAGTATTTT. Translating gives CASSLDDRWADTQYF.

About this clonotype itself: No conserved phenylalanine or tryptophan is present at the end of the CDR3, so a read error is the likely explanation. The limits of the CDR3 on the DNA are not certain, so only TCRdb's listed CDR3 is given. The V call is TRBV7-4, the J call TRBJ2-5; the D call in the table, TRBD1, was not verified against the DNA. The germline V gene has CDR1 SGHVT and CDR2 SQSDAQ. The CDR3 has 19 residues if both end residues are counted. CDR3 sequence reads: CASSPASIGASKTNAVLRA.

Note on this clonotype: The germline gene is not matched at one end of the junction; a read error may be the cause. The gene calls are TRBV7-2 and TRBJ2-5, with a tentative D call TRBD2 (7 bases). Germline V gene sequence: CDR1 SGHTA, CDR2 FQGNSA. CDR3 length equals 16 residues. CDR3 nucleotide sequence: TGTGCCAGCAGCTGGGGGGGGGGCCAGAATCAAGAGATCCAGTACTTC. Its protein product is CASSWGGGQNQEIQYF. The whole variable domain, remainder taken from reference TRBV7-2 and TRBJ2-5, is GAGVSQSPSNKVTEKGKDVELRCDPISGHTALYWYRQSLGQGLEFLIYFQGNSAPDKSGLPSDRFSAERTGGSVSTLTIQRTQQEDSAVYLCASSWGGGQNQEIQYFGPGTRLLVL.

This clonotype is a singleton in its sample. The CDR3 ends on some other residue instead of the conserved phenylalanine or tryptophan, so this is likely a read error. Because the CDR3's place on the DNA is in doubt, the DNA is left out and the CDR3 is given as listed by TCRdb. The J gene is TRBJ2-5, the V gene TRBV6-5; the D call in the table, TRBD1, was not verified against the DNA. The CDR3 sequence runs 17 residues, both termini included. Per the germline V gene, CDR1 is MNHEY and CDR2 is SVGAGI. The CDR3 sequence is CASSYSRGAPGQASQLS.

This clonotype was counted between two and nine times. The CDR3 spells CASSLIGGRYNEQFF. Written as DNA, the CDR3 is TGTGCCAGCAGCTTAATAGGAGGGAGATACAATGAGCAGTTCTTC. The gene calls are TRBV7-2 and TRBJ2-1; tentative D call: TRBD2 (6 bases). Germline lookup yields CDR1 SGHTA and CDR2 FQGNSA. The CDR3 totals 15 residues. V was shortened by 2 bases and J by 4 bases, with 12 bases between the two germline ends. Full variable domain (outside the CDR3, taken from reference TRBV7-2 and TRBJ2-1): GAGVSQSPSNKVTEKGKDVELRCDPISGHTALYWYRQSLGQGLEFLIYFQGNSAPDKSGLPSDRFSAERTGGSVSTLTIQRTQQEDSAVYLCASSLIGGRYNEQFFGPGTRLTVL.

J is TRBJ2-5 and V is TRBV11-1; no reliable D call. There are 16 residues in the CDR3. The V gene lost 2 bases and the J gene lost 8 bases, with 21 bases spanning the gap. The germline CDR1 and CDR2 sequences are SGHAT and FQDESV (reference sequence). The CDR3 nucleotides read TGTGCCAGCAGCTTAACCTACTCGAGTGGCCAAAACACCCAGTACTTC. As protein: CASSLTYSSGQNTQYF.

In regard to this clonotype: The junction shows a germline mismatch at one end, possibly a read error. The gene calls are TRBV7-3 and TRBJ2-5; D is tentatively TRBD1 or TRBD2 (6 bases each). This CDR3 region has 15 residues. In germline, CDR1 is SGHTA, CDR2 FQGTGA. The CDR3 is CARGAGGGDQETQYF. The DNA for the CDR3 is TGTGCCAGGGGGGCTGGTGGCGGGGACCAAGAGACGCAGTACTTC.

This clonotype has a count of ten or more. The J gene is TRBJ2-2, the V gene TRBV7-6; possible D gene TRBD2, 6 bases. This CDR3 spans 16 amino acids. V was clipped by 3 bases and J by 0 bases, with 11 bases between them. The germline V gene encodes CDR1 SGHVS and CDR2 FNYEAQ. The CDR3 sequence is CASSLESGANTGELFF. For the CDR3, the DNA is TGTGCCAGCAGCTTGGAATCGGGGGCGAACACCGGGGAGCTGTTTTTT.

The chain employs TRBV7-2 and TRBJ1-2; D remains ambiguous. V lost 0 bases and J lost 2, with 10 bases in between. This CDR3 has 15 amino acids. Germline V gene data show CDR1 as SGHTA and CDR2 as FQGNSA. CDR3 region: CASSLARGRNYGYTF. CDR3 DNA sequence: TGTGCCAGCAGCTTAGCTAGAGGCAGGAACTATGGCTACACCTTC.

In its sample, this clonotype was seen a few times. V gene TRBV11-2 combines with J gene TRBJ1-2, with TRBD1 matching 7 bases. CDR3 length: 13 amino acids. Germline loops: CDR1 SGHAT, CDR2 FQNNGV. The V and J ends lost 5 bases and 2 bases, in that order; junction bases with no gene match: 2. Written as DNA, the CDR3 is TGTGCCAGCAGCCGACAGGGAAACTATGGCTACACCTTC. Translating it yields CASSRQGNYGYTF.

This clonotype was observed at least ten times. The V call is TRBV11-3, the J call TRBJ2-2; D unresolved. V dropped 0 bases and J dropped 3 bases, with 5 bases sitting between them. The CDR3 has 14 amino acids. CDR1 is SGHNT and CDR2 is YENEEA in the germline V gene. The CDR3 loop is CASSLEGHTGELFF. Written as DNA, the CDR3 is TGTGCCAGCAGCTTAGAGGGTCACACCGGGGAGCTGTTTTTT.

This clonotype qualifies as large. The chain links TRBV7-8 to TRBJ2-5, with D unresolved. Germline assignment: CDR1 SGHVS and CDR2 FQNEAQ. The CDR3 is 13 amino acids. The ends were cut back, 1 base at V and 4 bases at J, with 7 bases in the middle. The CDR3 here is CASSLVTRETQYF. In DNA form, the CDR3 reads TGTGCCAGCAGCTTAGTGACCAGAGAGACCCAGTACTTC.

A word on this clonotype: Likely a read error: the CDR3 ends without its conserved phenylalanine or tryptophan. CDR3 sequence reads: CASSPRLAGLRLVLVQFL. Here the CDR3 DNA reads TGTGCCAGTAGTCCGAGACTAGCGGGGCTTAGGTTGGTATTGGTGCAGTTCCTC. The chain combines TRBV19 with TRBJ2-7, with 11 bases that match TRBD2. The J call is uncertain, as TRBJ2-1 better fits the DNA end. Germline CDR1 and CDR2: LNHDA and SQIVND (reference sequence). The CDR3 length is 18 residues.

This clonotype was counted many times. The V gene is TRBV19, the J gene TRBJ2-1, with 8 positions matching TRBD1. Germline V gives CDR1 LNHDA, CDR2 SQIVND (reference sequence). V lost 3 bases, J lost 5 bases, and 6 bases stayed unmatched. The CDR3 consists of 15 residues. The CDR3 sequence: CASSIRDRSNNEQFF. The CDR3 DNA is TGTGCCAGTAGTATCCGGGACAGGAGCAACAATGAGCAGTTCTTC.

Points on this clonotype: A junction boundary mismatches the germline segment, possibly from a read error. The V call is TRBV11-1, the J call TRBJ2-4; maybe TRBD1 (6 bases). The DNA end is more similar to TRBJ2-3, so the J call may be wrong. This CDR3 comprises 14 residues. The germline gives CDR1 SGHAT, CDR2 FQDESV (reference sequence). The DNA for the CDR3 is TGCCCCAGCTGCCCACGGACAGCCGAAAGCACTCAGTATTTT. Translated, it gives CPSCPRTAESTQYF.

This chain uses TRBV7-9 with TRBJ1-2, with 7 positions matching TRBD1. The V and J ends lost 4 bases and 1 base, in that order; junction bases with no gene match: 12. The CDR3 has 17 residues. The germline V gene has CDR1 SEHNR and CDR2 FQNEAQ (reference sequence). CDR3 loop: CASSSVRDRTLNYGYTF. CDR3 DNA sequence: TGTGCCAGCAGCTCGGTGCGGGACAGAACTCTTAACTATGGCTACACCTTC.

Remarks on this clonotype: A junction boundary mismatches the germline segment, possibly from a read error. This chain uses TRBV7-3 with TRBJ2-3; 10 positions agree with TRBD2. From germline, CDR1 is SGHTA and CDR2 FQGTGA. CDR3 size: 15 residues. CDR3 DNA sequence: TGTGCCAGCAGCGCTACTAGCGGGGCCAAAGATACGCAGTATTTC. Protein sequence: CASSATSGAKDTQYF.

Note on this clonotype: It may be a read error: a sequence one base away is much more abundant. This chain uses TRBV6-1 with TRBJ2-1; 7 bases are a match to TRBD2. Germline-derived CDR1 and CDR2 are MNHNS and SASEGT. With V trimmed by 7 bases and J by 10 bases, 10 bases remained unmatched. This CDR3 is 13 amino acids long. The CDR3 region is CASIRGSSYEQFF. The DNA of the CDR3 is TGTGCCAGCATACGCGGGAGCTCCTACGAGCAGTTCTTC.